This record concerns one TCR beta chain sequence. Its antigen is not known. This sample is drawn from a study of vaccination effects on CD4 cells after COVID-19. Produced via immunoSEQ multiplex PCR; TCRdb's table is partial and in-frame only. The table shows tens of thousands of clones, with under 80% occurring only once. CD4+ T cells were isolated after 10 days of culture. Each participant received a vaccine that was either BNT162b2 or mRNA-1273, given as two doses. Germline assignment: CDR1 WSHSY and CDR2 SAAADI. V was cut by 6 bases and J by 0 bases, with 8 bases left in between. The CDR3 loop spans 14 amino acids.

The sequence derives from a human donor who received a COVID-19 vaccine. This rearrangement joins TRBV10-2 to TRBJ1-4; D is perhaps TRBD1 (5 bases). This sample comprised CD4+ T cells from PBMCs cultured without peptide, obtained after COVID-19 vaccination. CDR3 residues: CASRETATNEKLFF. In DNA form, the CDR3 reads TGCGCCAGCAGGGAGACAGCAACTAATGAAAAACTGTTTTTT.